Reported below is one T cell receptor beta chain. The antigen is undetermined. This sample is drawn from a study of human versus mouse CDR3 diversity and MHC coevolution. Study-wide context: Between roughly 5.5 x 10^6 and 1.6 x 10^7 valid reads came from each sample. Overall study findings and caveats: Among all groups, most of the three human donors showed least clonal inequality.

Assay used: immunoSEQ multiplex PCR; TCRdb lists only in-frame clones, some missing. The table records some 60,000 clones, about 93% of them present only once. Sequenced input: naive CD4+ T cells from blood. Indicated subset: CD45RO-negative CD62L-positive naive CD4 T cells. This TCR was recovered from a person aged 55 to 70 in good health.

The CDR3 spells CASSRQAGQPQHF. The CDR3 region has the DNA TGTGCCAGCAGCAGACAGGCCGGTCAGCCCCAGCATTTT. This sequence joins TRBV6-5 and TRBJ1-5; a weak D match, TRBD1 (6 bases). The CDR3 runs to 13 residues. V was pared by 6 bases and J by 6 bases, with 12 bases between. In germline, CDR1 is MNHEY, CDR2 SVGAGI.